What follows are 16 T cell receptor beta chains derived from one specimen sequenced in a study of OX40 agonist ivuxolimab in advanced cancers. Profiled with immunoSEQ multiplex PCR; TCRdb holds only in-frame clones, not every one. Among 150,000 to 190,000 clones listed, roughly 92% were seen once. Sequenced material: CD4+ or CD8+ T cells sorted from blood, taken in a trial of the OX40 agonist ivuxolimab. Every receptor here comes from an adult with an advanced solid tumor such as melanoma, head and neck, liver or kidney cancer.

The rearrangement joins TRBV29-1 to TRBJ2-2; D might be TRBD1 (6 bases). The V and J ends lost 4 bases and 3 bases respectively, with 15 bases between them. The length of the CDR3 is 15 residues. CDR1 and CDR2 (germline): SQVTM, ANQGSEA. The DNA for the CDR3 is TGCAGCGTTGTTTACCGGGACATATACACCGGGGAGCTGTTTTTT. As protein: CSVVYRDIYTGELFF.

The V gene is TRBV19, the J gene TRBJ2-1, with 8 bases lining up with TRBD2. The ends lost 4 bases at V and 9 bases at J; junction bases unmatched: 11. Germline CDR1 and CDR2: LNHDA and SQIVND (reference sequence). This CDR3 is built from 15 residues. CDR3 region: CASSTSSGYRGEQFF. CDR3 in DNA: TGTGCCAGTAGTACCTCTAGCGGGTACCGCGGTGAGCAGTTCTTC.

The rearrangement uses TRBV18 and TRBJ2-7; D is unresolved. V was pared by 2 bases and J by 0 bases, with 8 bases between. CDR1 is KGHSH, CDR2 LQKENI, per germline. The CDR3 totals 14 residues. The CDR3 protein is CASSPGQASYEQYF. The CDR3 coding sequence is TGTGCCAGCTCACCAGGGCAGGCCTCCTACGAGCAGTACTTC.

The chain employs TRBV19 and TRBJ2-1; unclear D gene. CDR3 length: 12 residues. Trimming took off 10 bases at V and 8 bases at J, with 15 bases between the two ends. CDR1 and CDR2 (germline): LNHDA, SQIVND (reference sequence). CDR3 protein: CATRARVYEQFF. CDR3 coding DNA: TGTGCCACCCGGGCTCGGGTATATGAGCAGTTCTTC.

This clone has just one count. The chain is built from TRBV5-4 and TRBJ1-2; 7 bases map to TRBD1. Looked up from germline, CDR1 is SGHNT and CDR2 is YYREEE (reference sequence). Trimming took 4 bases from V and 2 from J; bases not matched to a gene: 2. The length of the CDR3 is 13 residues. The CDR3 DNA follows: TGTGCCAGCAGCCTGGGACAGAACTATGGCTACACCTTC. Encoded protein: CASSLGQNYGYTF.

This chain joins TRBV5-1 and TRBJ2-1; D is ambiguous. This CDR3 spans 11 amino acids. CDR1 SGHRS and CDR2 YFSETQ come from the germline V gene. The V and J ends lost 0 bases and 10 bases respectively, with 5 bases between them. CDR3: CASSLDAEQFF. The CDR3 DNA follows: TGCGCCAGCAGCTTGGACGCAGAGCAGTTCTTC.

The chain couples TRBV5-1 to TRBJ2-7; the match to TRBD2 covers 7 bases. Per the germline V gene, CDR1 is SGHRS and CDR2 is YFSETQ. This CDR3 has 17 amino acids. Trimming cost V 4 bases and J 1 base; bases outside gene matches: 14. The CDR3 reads CASSPPEGGMGSYEQYF. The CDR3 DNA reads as TGCGCCAGCAGCCCTCCCGAGGGAGGGATGGGATCCTACGAGCAGTACTTC.

CDR3 nucleotides: TGTGCCAGCAGCGGGGGACTAGCTTTACCAAGCTCCTACAATGAGCAGTTCTTC. This translates into CASSGGLALPSSYNEQFF. The chain joins TRBV2 to TRBJ2-1, with TRBD2 identical over 9 bases. J gave up 0 bases and V 6 bases, and 12 bases lay outside the gene matches. This CDR3 has 18 residues. CDR1 and CDR2 (germline): SNHLY, FYNNEI.

CDR3 nucleotide sequence: TGTGCCAGCAGTTACTCGAGGGAAGCGGTGCAGTATTTT. This translates into CASSYSREAVQYF. The chain joins TRBV6-5 to TRBJ2-3, with D possibly TRBD2 on 5 matching bases. The V and J ends lost 0 bases and 11 bases respectively, with 12 bases between them. The CDR3 totals 13 residues. Germline CDR1 and CDR2: MNHEY and SVGAGI.

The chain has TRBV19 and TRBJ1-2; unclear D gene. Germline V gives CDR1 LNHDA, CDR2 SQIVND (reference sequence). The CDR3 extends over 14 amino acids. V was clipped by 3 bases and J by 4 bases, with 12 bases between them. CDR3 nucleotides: TGTGCCAGTAGTATTTCACAGAGTCCCTATGGCTACACCTTC. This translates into CASSISQSPYGYTF.

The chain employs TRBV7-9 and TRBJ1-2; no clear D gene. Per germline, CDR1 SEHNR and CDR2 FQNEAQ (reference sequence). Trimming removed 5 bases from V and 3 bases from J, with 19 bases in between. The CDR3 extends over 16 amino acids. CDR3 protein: CASSPRGGRADYGYTF. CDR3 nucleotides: TGTGCCAGCAGCCCCCGAGGAGGGAGGGCGGACTATGGCTACACCTTC.

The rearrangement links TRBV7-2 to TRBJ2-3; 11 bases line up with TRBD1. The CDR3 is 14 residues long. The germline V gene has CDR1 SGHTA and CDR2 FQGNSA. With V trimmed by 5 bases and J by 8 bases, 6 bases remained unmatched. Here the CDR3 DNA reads TGTGCCAGCAGCCCGGACAGGGGGCGGGTTACGCAGTATTTT. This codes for CASSPDRGRVTQYF.

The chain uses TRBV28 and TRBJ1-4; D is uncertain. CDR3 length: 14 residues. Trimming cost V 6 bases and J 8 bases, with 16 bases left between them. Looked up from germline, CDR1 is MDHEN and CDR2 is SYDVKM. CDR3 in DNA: TGTGCCAGCAGCGGGAACGGGCAAGCGGAAAAACTGTTTTTT. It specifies CASSGNGQAEKLFF.

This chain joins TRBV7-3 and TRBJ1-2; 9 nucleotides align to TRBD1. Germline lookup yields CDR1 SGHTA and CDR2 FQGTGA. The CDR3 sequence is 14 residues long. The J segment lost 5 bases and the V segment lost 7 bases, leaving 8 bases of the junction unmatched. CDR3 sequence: CASTRTGDGYGYTF. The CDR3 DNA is TGTGCCAGCACCCGGACAGGGGATGGGTATGGCTACACCTTC.

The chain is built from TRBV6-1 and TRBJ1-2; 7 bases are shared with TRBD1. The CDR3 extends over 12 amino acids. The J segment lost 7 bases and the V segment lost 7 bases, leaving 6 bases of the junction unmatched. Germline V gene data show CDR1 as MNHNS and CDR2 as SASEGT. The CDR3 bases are TGTGCCAGCAATCCGGGACAGCCTGGCTACACCTTC. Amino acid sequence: CASNPGQPGYTF.

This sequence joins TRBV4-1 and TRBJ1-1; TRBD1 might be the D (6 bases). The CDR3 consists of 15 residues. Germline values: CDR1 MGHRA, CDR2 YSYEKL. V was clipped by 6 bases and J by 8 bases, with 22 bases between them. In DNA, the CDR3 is TGCGCCAGCAGACGTACGAGGACAGACCCTATCGAAGCTTTCTTT. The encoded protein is CASRRTRTDPIEAFF.